The present entry profiles one T cell receptor (beta chain) with its context. The data belong to a study of blood T cell repertoires in COVID-19. Study context: Researchers got acute and convalescent COVID-19 samples from the United States, Italy and Spain.

Trimming stripped 2 bases from V and 4 bases from J, with 12 bases between. The CDR3 sequence is 15 residues long. Germline CDR1 reads MDHEN; CDR2 reads SYDVKM. The method was immunoSEQ multiplex PCR; TCRdb's version includes in-frame clones alone and lacks a portion of them. The sample has 350,000 to 500,000 clones; about 88% are singletons. Participant ages covered roughly 18 to 89 years across 24 US areas. The chain employs TRBV28 and TRBJ1-5, with D possibly being TRBD1 (5 bases). The sequenced material came from PBMCs or T cells enriched from blood (not recorded which). This sequence was found in a woman between 18 and 29 years old who had been exposed to COVID-19. CDR3 sequence: CASSLVGAYNQPQHF. The CDR3 DNA follows: TGTGCCAGCAGTTTAGTTGGGGCGTATAATCAGCCCCAGCATTTT.